This entry lists 14 T cell receptor beta chains sequenced from one sample in a study of cytomegalovirus exposure and HLA in healthy donors. The primer mix had 60 Vbeta and 13 Jbeta primers. The protocol was immunoSEQ multiplex PCR, while the TCRdb copy is restricted to in-frame clones and leaves out a portion. Seen here are about 150,000 clones, around two thirds observed once, and the top ten hold 1.5% to 2%. Sequenced: PBMCs. The source is a woman aged 18-29 years in good health and CMV-seronegative.

The CDR3 DNA reads TGTGCCACCAGCAGAACCCGACAGGGATCCTACGAGCAGTACGTC. Its translation is CATSRTRQGSYEQYV. The chain combines TRBV15 with TRBJ2-7, with TRBD1 matching over 7 bases. CDR1 and CDR2 (germline): LNHNV, YYDKDF (reference sequence). J was trimmed by 1 base and V by 2 bases; bases with no gene match: 5. The CDR3 sequence is 15 residues long.

The rearrangement links TRBV6-5 to TRBJ1-4; 7 positions agree with TRBD1. CDR1 is MNHEY, CDR2 SVGAGI, per germline. The ends lost 6 bases at V and 0 bases at J; junction bases unmatched: 4. The CDR3 has 15 residues. The CDR3 DNA follows: TGTGCCAGCAGGGTGGGACAGACAACTAATGAAAAACTGTTTTTT. Encoded protein: CASRVGQTTNEKLFF.

As to this clone: Germline is not matched at one junction end, which may reflect a read error. V and J are TRBV7-7 and TRBJ1-1; no clear D gene. This CDR3 is 13 amino acids long. Germline values: CDR1 SSHAT, CDR2 FNYEAQ (reference sequence). The CDR3 DNA sequence: TGTGCTAGCAGCTTAGAACAGAACACTGAAGCTTTCTTT. This gives the protein CASSLEQNTEAFF.

The J gene is TRBJ1-5, the V gene TRBV28; a weak D match, TRBD1 (6 bases). The CDR3 consists of 14 residues. Trimming took 1 base from V and 6 from J, leaving 10 bases between them. Germline CDR1 reads MDHEN; CDR2 reads SYDVKM. The CDR3, as DNA: TGTGCCAGCAGTTTATCAGGGGTTAGTCAGCCCCAGCATTTT. Amino acid sequence: CASSLSGVSQPQHF.

The genes are TRBV9 and TRBJ1-2; TRBD1 might be the D (6 bases). This CDR3 has 17 residues. V lost 3 bases and J lost 1, with 19 bases in between. CDR1 SGDLS and CDR2 YYNGEE come from the germline V gene. The CDR3 DNA follows: TGTGCCAGCAGCGCGCCGGGACACCCATGGCGTAACTATGGCTACACCTTC. Protein sequence: CASSAPGHPWRNYGYTF.

The chain employs TRBV19 and TRBJ2-5; D may be TRBD1 (6 bases). CDR3 length equals 14 residues. CDR1 and CDR2 from the germline V gene are LNHDA and SQIVND (reference sequence). Trimming shortened V by 10 bases and J by 5 bases, and 20 bases separated the two germline ends. The CDR3 reads CATTIPGDTETQYF. Written as DNA, the CDR3 is TGTGCCACCACCATACCAGGGGATACGGAGACCCAGTACTTC.

The chain recombines TRBV7-6 with TRBJ2-5; D possibly corresponds to TRBD2 (7 bases). Trimming took off 1 base at V and 4 bases at J, with 16 bases between the two ends. The CDR3 is made up of 16 amino acids. Germline CDR1 and CDR2: SGHVS and FNYEAQ. The CDR3 sequence: CASSLVGGGPGETQYF. CDR3 nucleotides: TGTGCCAGCAGCTTAGTTGGGGGGGGGCCCGGAGAGACCCAGTACTTC.

The rearrangement joins TRBV7-7 to TRBJ2-1; D might be TRBD2 (5 bases). Germline assignment: CDR1 SSHAT and CDR2 FNYEAQ (reference sequence). V was shortened by 2 bases and J by 7 bases, with 9 bases between the two germline ends. The length of the CDR3 is 13 residues. CDR3: CASSLQTGNEQFF. DNA for the CDR3: TGTGCCAGCAGCTTACAGACGGGAAATGAGCAGTTCTTC.

There are many counts of this clone. The chain has TRBV5-4 and TRBJ1-6, with D perhaps TRBD1 (5 bases). The CDR3 has 16 residues. Germline CDR1 is SGHNT and CDR2 is YYREEE (reference sequence). V was cut by 2 bases and J by 3 bases, with 12 bases left in between. The CDR3 DNA follows: TGTGCCAGCAGCTTTGGGGGGGGTCACTATAATTCACCCCTCCACTTT. Its protein product is CASSFGGGHYNSPLHF.

This sequence joins TRBV6-1 and TRBJ2-3; D is possibly TRBD2 (7 bases). Germline V gene sequence: CDR1 MNHNS, CDR2 SASEGT. Trimming left V 2 bases short and J 5 bases short, with 14 bases between. CDR3 length equals 15 residues. CDR3 residues: CASSERGGGGDTQYF. The CDR3, as DNA: TGTGCCAGCAGTGAAAGGGGGGGCGGGGGAGATACGCAGTATTTT.

This clone was detected ten times or more. This rearrangement joins TRBV4-3 to TRBJ2-1; D might be TRBD1 (6 bases). V was shortened by 4 bases and J by 7 bases, with 23 bases between the two germline ends. The CDR3 is 17 amino acids. Germline CDR1 and CDR2: LGHNA and YSLEER. The CDR3 region is CASSPQPGRGVGNEQFF. DNA for the CDR3: TGCGCCAGCAGCCCTCAACCGGGCAGGGGAGTGGGGAATGAGCAGTTCTTC.

The chain uses TRBV2 and TRBJ2-3; D may be TRBD1 (5 bases). The germline gives CDR1 SNHLY, CDR2 FYNNEI. The CDR3 consists of 13 residues. Trimming cost V 4 bases and J 4 bases, with 9 bases left between them. DNA of the CDR3: TGTGCCAGCAGTGGGCAGGGTCCAGATACGCAGTATTTT. This translates into CASSGQGPDTQYF.

CDR3 loop: CASSLTRTGGDNEQFF. The CDR3 DNA is TGTGCCAGCAGCTTAACACGGACAGGGGGTGACAATGAGCAGTTCTTC. V gene TRBV7-2 combines with J gene TRBJ2-1, with 10 bases lining up with TRBD1. The CDR3 totals 16 residues. V shed 2 bases, J shed 5 bases, and the junction held 6 bases outside the gene matches. Germline V gene lookup returns CDR1 SGHTA and CDR2 FQGNSA.

V usage is TRBV6-6 and J usage is TRBJ1-2; D not certain. From germline, CDR1 is MNHNY and CDR2 SVGAGI (reference sequence). This CDR3 is 11 amino acids long. V lost 2 bases and J 9 bases, leaving 7 bases between the germline ends. The CDR3 region has the DNA TGTGCCAGCAGTTACGCACAGAGCTACACCTTC. Protein: CASSYAQSYTF.